These 23 T cell receptor beta chains came from one sample sequenced in a study of metastatic and nonmetastatic thyroid tumors. TCRdb redid the clone calls on the PCR reads using MiXCR. The sample carries some 93,000 clones, roughly 12% recorded once. Each patient went into thyroid surgery without having received any treatment. Sequencing was carried out using blood. The receptors stem from a female donor with papillary thyroid cancer or a benign thyroid nodule (not recorded which). Some clones in this sample may be carry-over from other donors' samples.

This clone was picked up many times. This chain joins TRBV19 and TRBJ1-2; TRBD1 matches 9 bases. Germline values: CDR1 LNHDA, CDR2 SQIVND (reference sequence). This CDR3 spans 15 amino acids. Germline trimming cut 7 bases from V and 6 bases from J; bases unmatched to any gene: 12. CDR3 bases: TGTGCCAGTACCTCGCAAAAACAGGGGGCCCATGGCTACACCTTC. Translation gives CASTSQKQGAHGYTF.

This clone was counted between two and nine times. The V call is TRBV19, the J call TRBJ2-1; D is unresolved. Germline loops: CDR1 LNHDA, CDR2 SQIVND (reference sequence). The CDR3 is made up of 18 amino acids. Trimming stripped 4 bases from V and 0 bases from J, with 19 bases between. The CDR3 reads CASSTNRTTPSSYNEQFF. The CDR3 bases are TGTGCCAGTAGTACGAATAGAACAACACCGAGCTCCTACAATGAGCAGTTCTTC. Drawing the rest from reference TRBV19 and TRBJ2-1, the complete variable domain is DGGITQSPKYLFRKEGQNVTLSCEQNLNHDAMYWYRQDPGQGLRLIYYSQIVNDFQKGDIAEGYSVSREKKESFPLTVTSAQKNPTAFYLCASSTNRTTPSSYNEQFFGPGTRLTVL.

V and J are TRBV7-2 and TRBJ1-6; 7 bases are a match to TRBD1. Germline-derived CDR1 and CDR2 are SGHTA and FQGNSA. The CDR3 totals 18 residues. V lost 1 base, J lost 3 bases, and 9 bases stayed unmatched. CDR3 region: CASSLVVKGASYNSPLHF. The CDR3 bases are TGTGCCAGCAGCTTAGTGGTAAAGGGGGCGAGCTATAATTCACCCCTCCACTTT.

There are many counts of this clone. This chain links TRBV6-1 with TRBJ2-5; TRBD2 might be the D (6 bases). This CDR3 comprises 15 residues. V was pared by 4 bases and J by 2 bases, with 14 bases between. From germline, CDR1 is MNHNS and CDR2 SASEGT. The CDR3 protein is CASSGASANQETQYF. The CDR3, as DNA: TGTGCCAGCAGTGGAGCTAGCGCGAATCAAGAGACCCAGTACTTC.

There are many counts of this clone. The chain employs TRBV3-1 and TRBJ2-1; D unresolved. This CDR3 is 17 amino acids long. V was clipped by 4 bases and J by 4 bases, with 20 bases between them. CDR1 is LGHDT, CDR2 YNNKEL, per germline (reference sequence). CDR3 in amino acids: CASSPLFSQHSYNEQFF. The CDR3 coding sequence is TGTGCCAGCAGCCCACTCTTCTCCCAGCATTCTTACAATGAGCAGTTCTTC.

There are a few counts of this clone. The chain couples TRBV27 to TRBJ2-2; 8 bases line up with TRBD1. This CDR3 is 16 amino acids long. V shed 9 bases and J 2 bases; nucleotides not matched to a gene: 11. In germline, CDR1 is MNHEY, CDR2 SMNVEV (reference sequence). The CDR3 protein is CASNPGTGHNTGELFF. In nucleotides, the CDR3 is TGTGCCAGTAACCCCGGGACAGGACACAACACCGGGGAGCTGTTTTTT.

Points on this clone: The junction and the germline gene differ at one end; a read error may be behind it. Additional DNA sequences in this sample encode the identical CDR3. CDR3 DNA sequence: TGTGCCTGGAGAGCTAGCGGAGGGAGGCAATTTTTC. Protein sequence: CAWRASGGRQFF. The genes are TRBV30 and TRBJ2-1; 7 bases fit TRBD2. The CDR3 is made up of 12 amino acids. Germline assignment: CDR1 GTSNPN and CDR2 SVGIG (reference sequence).

This clone was counted at least ten times. With a much larger clone just one base away, this may be a read error. As the CDR3 is not closed by the conserved phenylalanine or tryptophan, this likely results from a read error. The V call is TRBV27, the J call TRBJ1-3; D gene unclear. The V end was cut by 0 bases, the J end by 2 bases, with 8 bases between. The CDR3 has 15 amino acids. Germline CDR1 MNHEY, CDR2 SMNVEV (reference sequence). The CDR3 bases are TGTGCCAGCAGTTTATCGGGGAGCACTGGAAACACCATATATTCT. Encoded protein: CASSLSGSTGNTIYS.

This clone was detected many times. The chain links TRBV4-2 to TRBJ2-2, with 14 positions matching TRBD2. Germline CDR1 and CDR2: LGHNA and YNFKEQ. The CDR3 is 17 residues long. V gave up 4 bases and J gave up 5 bases; unmatched junction bases: 6. This chain's CDR3 is CASSLGTSGSWTGELFF. For the CDR3, the DNA is TGTGCCAGCAGCCTCGGGACTAGCGGGAGCTGGACCGGGGAGCTGTTTTTT.

This clone was seen repeatedly, ten times or more. The chain recombines TRBV18 with TRBJ2-5; unclear D gene. The CDR3 consists of 13 residues. The V end was cut by 6 bases, the J end by 2 bases, with 10 bases between. Germline CDR1 reads KGHSH; CDR2 reads LQKENI. The CDR3 protein is CASSRGGQETQYF. The DNA for the CDR3 is TGTGCCAGCTCCCGCGGCGGACAAGAGACCCAGTACTTC. The whole variable domain, filled in from reference TRBV18 and TRBJ2-5, reads NAGVMQNPRHLVRRRGQEARLRCSPMKGHSHVYWYRQLPEEGLKFMVYLQKENIIDESGMPKERFSAEFPKEGPSILRIQQVVRGDSAAYFCASSRGGQETQYFGPGTRLLVL.

The chain carries TRBV20-1 and TRBJ2-7, with 7 bases lining up with TRBD1. The J segment lost 0 bases and the V segment lost 4 bases, leaving 6 bases of the junction unmatched. Germline loops: CDR1 DFQATT, CDR2 SNEGSKA (reference sequence). The CDR3 has 14 amino acids. The CDR3 nucleotides read TGCAGTGCTAAGAGAGGACAGGCCTCCTACGAGCAGTACTTC. Amino acids: CSAKRGQASYEQYF.

This clone came up many times. The rearrangement joins TRBV3-1 to TRBJ2-7; D possibly uses TRBD1 or TRBD2 (5 bases each). CDR1 is LGHDT and CDR2 is YNNKEL in the germline V gene (reference sequence). The CDR3 is 15 amino acids. V lost 5 bases and J 0 bases, leaving 14 bases between the germline ends. The CDR3 region is CASSWGPLSSYEQYF. CDR3 coding DNA: TGTGCCAGCAGCTGGGGACCCCTCAGCTCCTACGAGCAGTACTTC.

This clone was picked up many times. The sample contains more than one DNA sequence encoding this CDR3. This rearrangement joins TRBV20-1 to TRBJ2-3; D unclear. The V gene lost 2 bases and the J gene lost 5 bases, with 8 bases spanning the gap. The CDR3 is 12 residues long. The V gene's germline CDR1 is DFQATT and CDR2 SNEGSKA (reference sequence). CDR3 region: CSARMARDTQYF. CDR3 sequence (DNA): TGCAGTGCTAGAATGGCCCGAGATACGCAGTATTTT.

At least ten counts were recorded for this clone. The chain couples TRBV20-1 to TRBJ2-7; the D gene is possibly TRBD2 (6 bases). Trimming pared 5 bases from V and 2 bases from J, leaving 13 bases between. This CDR3 has 13 residues. From germline, CDR1 is DFQATT and CDR2 SNEGSKA (reference sequence). In DNA form, the CDR3 reads TGCAGTGCTGCGCGGGACGCCCCCTACGAGCAGTACTTC. Protein: CSAARDAPYEQYF.

This clone was recorded at least ten times. The V gene is TRBV3-1, the J gene TRBJ2-7, with 9 bases that match TRBD1. Per the germline V gene, CDR1 is LGHDT and CDR2 is YNNKEL (reference sequence). The CDR3 sequence is 17 residues long. The trim removed 4 bases at V and 2 bases at J, leaving 12 bases unmatched. DNA for the CDR3: TGTGCCAGCAGCCTCGTATTCCAAGGACAGGGGACCTACGAGCAGTACTTC. Its translation is CASSLVFQGQGTYEQYF.

There are many counts of this clone. The chain links TRBV19 to TRBJ2-1; 11 bases are a match to TRBD2. The CDR3 runs to 19 residues. The V segment lost 6 bases and the J segment 1 base; nucleotides outside the gene matches: 14. Germline V gives CDR1 LNHDA, CDR2 SQIVND (reference sequence). In DNA form, the CDR3 reads TGTGCCAGTAGCCCTGGGACTAGCGGCGAATCAATTTCCTACAATGAGCAGTTCTTC. This encodes CASSPGTSGESISYNEQFF.

In its sample, this clone was seen many times. The genes are TRBV4-1 and TRBJ2-6, with no clear D. With 1 base removed from V and 0 bases from J, the gap between germline ends came to 13 bases. The CDR3 is made up of 18 amino acids. The germline V gene has CDR1 MGHRA and CDR2 YSYEKL. This CDR3 is CASSQVEQSYSGANVLTF. CDR3 in DNA: TGCGCCAGCAGCCAAGTTGAACAAAGTTACTCTGGGGCCAACGTCCTGACTTTC.

A few counts support this clone. One end of the junction does not line up with germline, which may come from a read error. This sequence joins TRBV28 and TRBJ2-2; possible D gene TRBD2, 5 bases. This CDR3 is 15 amino acids long. Germline CDR1 MDHEN, CDR2 SYDVKM. The CDR3 DNA reads as TGTGCCGGCAGTTTAAGCGAGGGCCCATCCGTGGAGCTGTTTTTT. Encoded protein: CAGSLSEGPSVELFF.

This clone has more than one count but fewer than ten. The V and J genes are TRBV6-1 and TRBJ2-1, with TRBD2 matching over 9 bases. Germline CDR1 is MNHNS and CDR2 is SASEGT. V was clipped by 7 bases and J by 6 bases; unmatched bases: 1. CDR3 size: 12 residues. The DNA of the CDR3 is TGTGCCAGCAAGGGACTAGCCAATGAGCAGTTCTTC. Its protein product is CASKGLANEQFF.

This clone was picked up many times. The chain combines TRBV20-1 with TRBJ2-1; maybe TRBD1 (6 bases). V gave up 1 base and J gave up 2 bases, with 15 bases separating them. Germline values: CDR1 DFQATT, CDR2 SNEGSKA (reference sequence). CDR3 length: 16 residues. The chain's CDR3 is CSARGTQGLPYNEQFF. The CDR3 region has the DNA TGCAGTGCTAGAGGGACCCAGGGGCTACCCTACAATGAGCAGTTCTTC.

There are many counts of this clone. The gene calls are TRBV27 and TRBJ2-2; D uncertain. CDR3 length: 15 amino acids. Trimming shortened V by 3 bases and J by 5 bases, and 13 bases separated the two germline ends. From germline, CDR1 is MNHEY and CDR2 SMNVEV (reference sequence). The CDR3 loop is CASSLAVLSTGELFF. CDR3 bases: TGTGCCAGCAGTTTGGCAGTCCTGAGTACCGGGGAGCTGTTTTTT.

This clone has a count of ten or more. This sequence joins TRBV12-3 or TRBV12-4 and TRBJ2-2; no clear D gene. The CDR3 length is 12 residues. Trimming pared 4 bases from V and 8 bases from J, leaving 8 bases between. The CDR3 here is CASSSPRGELFF. DNA for the CDR3: TGTGCCAGCAGTTCCCCCCGGGGGGAGCTGTTTTTT.

This clone was recorded at least ten times. The chain combines TRBV7-9 with TRBJ2-6; D ambiguous. The CDR3 has 14 residues. The germline V gene has CDR1 SEHNR and CDR2 FQNEAQ (reference sequence). V lost 5 bases, J lost 4 bases, and 9 bases lay in between. The CDR3 coding sequence is TGTGCCAGCAGCCCCCCGTTGGGGGCCAACGTCCTGACTTTC. Residues: CASSPPLGANVLTF.